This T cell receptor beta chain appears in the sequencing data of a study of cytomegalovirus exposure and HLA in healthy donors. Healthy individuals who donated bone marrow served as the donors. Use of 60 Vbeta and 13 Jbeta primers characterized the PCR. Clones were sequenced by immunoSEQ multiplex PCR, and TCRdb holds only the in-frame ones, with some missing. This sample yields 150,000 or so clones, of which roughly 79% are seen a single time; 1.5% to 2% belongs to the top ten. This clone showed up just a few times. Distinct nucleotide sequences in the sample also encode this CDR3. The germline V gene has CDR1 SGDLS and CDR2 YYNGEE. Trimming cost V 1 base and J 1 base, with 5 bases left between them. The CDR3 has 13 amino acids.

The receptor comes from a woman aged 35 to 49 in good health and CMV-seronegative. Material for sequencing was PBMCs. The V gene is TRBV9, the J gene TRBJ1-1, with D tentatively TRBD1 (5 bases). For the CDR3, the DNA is TGTGCCAGCAGCGTAACAGGGAACACTGAAGCTTTCTTT. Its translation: CASSVTGNTEAFF.